A single sample gave rise to the 24 T cell receptor beta chains below, sequenced in a study of T cell responses to AZD1222 COVID-19 vaccine. Measured with immunoSEQ multiplex PCR; TCRdb has only the in-frame clones, and not every one. The sample yields about 76,000 clones, roughly 88% seen once. Sequences were derived from peripheral blood, sampled on day 0 of MenACWY control vaccination. These receptors all come from an adult in good health.

V usage is TRBV15 and J usage is TRBJ2-3, with 8 bases matching TRBD1. J was trimmed by 1 base and V by 2 bases; bases with no gene match: 8. CDR3 length: 17 residues. CDR1 is LNHNV, CDR2 YYDKDF, per germline (reference sequence). The chain's CDR3 is CATSRSPPGQGTDTQYF. The CDR3 DNA reads as TGTGCCACCAGCAGATCTCCCCCGGGACAGGGCACAGATACGCAGTATTTT. The complete variable domain, with remaining parts taken from reference TRBV15 and TRBJ2-3, reads DAMVIQNPRYQVTQFGKPVTLSCSQTLNHNVMYWYQQKSSQAPKLLFHYYDKDFNNEADTPDNFQSRRPNTSFCFLDIRSPGLGDTAMYLCATSRSPPGQGTDTQYFGPGTRLTVL.

V and J are TRBV5-1 and TRBJ2-2, with no clear D. The CDR3 covers 16 residues. Trimming removed 2 bases at V and 6 bases at J, with 17 bases between. Germline CDR1 and CDR2: SGHRS and YFSETQ. The CDR3, as DNA: TGCGCCAGCAGCTTAGGAAGTCAGATCGACCCCGGGGAGCTGTTTTTT. Its translation is CASSLGSQIDPGELFF.

V is TRBV5-5 and J is TRBJ2-6; D tentatively fits TRBD1 or TRBD2 (5 bases each). CDR3 length: 18 amino acids. Trimming removed 2 bases from V and 1 base from J, with 16 bases in between. The germline gives CDR1 SGHKS, CDR2 YYEKEE (reference sequence). CDR3: CASSLRAGLASGANVLTF. The CDR3 DNA follows: TGTGCCAGCAGCTTAAGGGCAGGGCTAGCTTCTGGGGCCAACGTCCTGACTTTC. The full variable domain, rest sourced from reference TRBV5-5 and TRBJ2-6, is DAGVTQSPTHLIKTRGQQVTLRCSPISGHKSVSWYQQVLGQGPQFIFQYYEKEERGRGNFPDRFSARQFPNYSSELNVNALLLGDSALYLCASSLRAGLASGANVLTFGAGSRLTVL.

This chain links TRBV7-8 with TRBJ2-7; D might be TRBD1 (5 bases). The germline V gene has CDR1 SGHVS and CDR2 FQNEAQ. The CDR3 is 15 residues long. The germline V and J ends were trimmed by 0 bases and 3 bases, with 12 bases remaining between them. CDR3 sequence: CASSLASGINYEQYF. CDR3 DNA: TGTGCCAGCAGCTTAGCGTCAGGGATCAACTACGAGCAGTACTTC.

The V call is TRBV3-1 (or the pseudogene TRBV3-2), the J call TRBJ2-1; tentative D call: TRBD1 (6 bases). CDR3 length equals 16 residues. CDR1 is LGHDT and CDR2 is YNNKEL in the germline V gene (reference sequence). V was pared by 1 base and J by 8 bases, with 18 bases between. The CDR3 DNA reads TGTGCCAGCAGCCAAGGGTCTACCGGGACATGGGATGAGCAGTTCTTC. Translation: CASSQGSTGTWDEQFF.

The chain employs TRBV6-5 and TRBJ1-1; D ambiguous. The V end lost 2 bases, the J end lost 6 bases, and 10 bases lay between the germline ends. The germline V gene has CDR1 MNHEY and CDR2 SVGAGI. This CDR3 region has 13 residues. CDR3 nucleotide sequence: TGTGCCAGCAGTTACGTCGGGAAGCCTGAAGCTTTCTTT. Encoded protein: CASSYVGKPEAFF.

The chain links TRBV27 to TRBJ1-2; 8 positions agree with TRBD1. CDR1 is MNHEY, CDR2 SMNVEV, per germline (reference sequence). J gave up 1 base and V 2 bases, and 3 bases lay outside the gene matches. The CDR3 is 15 residues long. CDR3 region: CASSLGTGLNYGYTF. Written as DNA, the CDR3 is TGTGCCAGCAGTTTAGGGACAGGCCTTAACTATGGCTACACCTTC.

This clone occurred once. The chain couples TRBV15 to TRBJ1-2, with D perhaps matching TRBD1 (5 bases). The CDR3 length is 14 residues. CDR1 and CDR2 (germline): LNHNV, YYDKDF (reference sequence). Trimming cost V 0 bases and J 8 bases, with 13 bases left between them. CDR3 coding DNA: TGTGCCACCAGCAGAGATTGGGGCCGGGAGGGCTACACCTTC. Its translation is CATSRDWGREGYTF.

The rearrangement joins TRBV24-1 to TRBJ1-2; the D is unclear. V was pared by 4 bases and J by 2 bases, with 10 bases between. This CDR3 contains 14 residues. CDR1 is KGHDR and CDR2 is SFDVKD in the germline V gene. The CDR3 coding sequence is TGTGCCACCAGTGACACCCCCGTAAACTATGGCTACACCTTC. Protein sequence: CATSDTPVNYGYTF.

CDR3 coding DNA: TGTGCCAGCAGCCGGCCTATTGGGGAGACCCAGTACTTC. It codes for CASSRPIGETQYF. The chain employs TRBV7-9 and TRBJ2-5, with no clear D. The CDR3 is made up of 13 amino acids. Germline V gene sequence: CDR1 SEHNR, CDR2 FQNEAQ (reference sequence). V gave up 5 bases and J gave up 5 bases, with 12 bases separating them.

The chain is built from TRBV19 and TRBJ1-2; no definite D call. Per the germline V gene, CDR1 is LNHDA and CDR2 is SQIVND (reference sequence). CDR3 length: 13 residues. V lost 1 base to trimming and J lost 8 bases, with 11 bases between them. CDR3 nucleotide sequence: TGTGCCAGTAGTATAGTTGTTGGGGAGGGCTACACCTTC. The encoded protein is CASSIVVGEGYTF.

The chain links TRBV11-2 to TRBJ2-7; D remains ambiguous. This CDR3 spans 15 amino acids. Germline CDR1 reads SGHAT; CDR2 reads FQNNGV. The ends were cut back, 2 bases at V and 3 bases at J, with 14 bases in the middle. CDR3 in amino acids: CASSLSPGAYYEQYF. DNA for the CDR3: TGTGCCAGCAGCTTATCCCCAGGAGCCTACTACGAGCAGTACTTC.

This clone was detected only once. The J gene is TRBJ1-2, the V gene TRBV18; 9 bases fit TRBD1. Germline CDR1 and CDR2: KGHSH and LQKENI. The CDR3 runs to 17 residues. V shed 3 bases, J shed 6 bases, and the junction held 14 bases outside the gene matches. The CDR3 DNA follows: TGTGCCAGCTCACCCTATGTAACTCCGGGACAGGGAGATGGCTACACCTTC. Its translation: CASSPYVTPGQGDGYTF.

The rearrangement uses TRBV5-1 and TRBJ1-2; D is unresolved. CDR1 is SGHRS, CDR2 YFSETQ, per germline. The CDR3 extends over 12 amino acids. Trimming shortened V by 0 bases and J by 4 bases, and 4 bases separated the two germline ends. CDR3: CASSLDVYGYTF. CDR3 DNA sequence: TGCGCCAGCAGCTTGGATGTCTATGGCTACACCTTC.

The chain carries TRBV9 and TRBJ1-3; 7 bases match TRBD1. The germline gives CDR1 SGDLS, CDR2 YYNGEE. V trimming: 4 bases; J trimming: 3 bases; junction bases outside the gene matches: 7. The CDR3 sequence is 15 residues long. The CDR3: CASSIHTGVGNTIYF. DNA of the CDR3: TGTGCCAGCAGCATACACACAGGGGTTGGAAACACCATATATTTT.

This clone showed up just once. This chain joins TRBV27 and TRBJ2-1; 7 bases fit TRBD2. Germline-derived CDR1 and CDR2 are MNHEY and SMNVEV (reference sequence). Unmatched junction bases numbered 7, after V lost 6 bases and J lost 5 bases. The CDR3 runs 14 residues. In nucleotides, the CDR3 is TGTGCCAGCAGACGGGACTATTCAAACAATGAGCAGTTCTTC. It is translated as CASRRDYSNNEQFF.

V usage is TRBV18 and J usage is TRBJ2-3; no definite D call. The CDR3 totals 12 residues. Germline CDR1 is KGHSH and CDR2 is LQKENI. V was shortened by 3 bases and J by 3 bases, with 4 bases between the two germline ends. CDR3 coding DNA: TGTGCCAGCTCACCTAAAACAGATACGCAGTATTTT. Protein product: CASSPKTDTQYF.

The chain links TRBV15 to TRBJ1-2; no definite D call. CDR3 length: 17 amino acids. Per the germline V gene, CDR1 is LNHNV and CDR2 is YYDKDF (reference sequence). V gave up 2 bases and J gave up 0 bases, with 16 bases separating them. The DNA for the CDR3 is TGTGCCACCAGCAGATATCCCCCCGCAGAAGCTAACTATGGCTACACCTTC. Translation: CATSRYPPAEANYGYTF.

The chain carries TRBV3-1 (or the pseudogene TRBV3-2) and TRBJ1-4; D unclear. CDR1 and CDR2 from the germline V gene are LGHDT and YNNKEL (reference sequence). The CDR3 consists of 16 residues. Trimming removed 4 bases at V and 0 bases at J, with 12 bases between. The CDR3 sequence is CASSLIPKATNEKLFF. The CDR3 coding sequence is TGTGCCAGCAGCCTGATACCCAAGGCAACTAATGAAAAACTGTTTTTT.

This clone has only one observation. This chain connects TRBV28 to TRBJ2-1; a weak D match, TRBD2 (6 bases). CDR1 is MDHEN and CDR2 is SYDVKM in the germline V gene. Deletions cut 6 bases from V and 4 bases from J, with 13 bases between. The CDR3 extends over 14 amino acids. CDR3 nucleotides: TGTGCCAGCAGCCTTGGGGGGAAATACAATGAGCAGTTCTTC. Protein product: CASSLGGKYNEQFF.

The chain has TRBV9 and TRBJ2-5; weak D call: TRBD1 (6 bases). CDR1 is SGDLS, CDR2 YYNGEE, per germline. CDR3 size: 14 residues. V was shortened by 3 bases and J by 5 bases, with 14 bases between the two germline ends. In DNA, the CDR3 is TGTGCCAGCAGCGCCAACCCTAGGGGGGAGACCCAGTACTTC. The encoded protein is CASSANPRGETQYF.

The chain uses TRBV19 and TRBJ1-5; D may be TRBD1 (6 bases). Germline CDR1 reads LNHDA; CDR2 reads SQIVND (reference sequence). V was pared by 4 bases and J by 5 bases, with 9 bases between. The CDR3 consists of 13 residues. CDR3 amino acids: CASSTQGDQPQHF. CDR3 nucleotide sequence: TGTGCCAGTAGTACACAGGGTGATCAGCCCCAGCATTTT.

The chain couples TRBV12-3 or TRBV12-4 to TRBJ2-7; tentative D call: TRBD1 (5 bases). The CDR3 consists of 12 residues. V lost 5 bases and J 7 bases, leaving 12 bases between the germline ends. The CDR3 coding sequence is TGTGCCAGCAGTCCAGGGATGAGGGAGCAGTACTTC. It yields the protein CASSPGMREQYF.

The chain employs TRBV2 and TRBJ2-6, with 8 bases that match TRBD1. This CDR3 spans 15 amino acids. V trimming: 7 bases; J trimming: 4 bases; junction bases outside the gene matches: 6. Germline CDR1 is SNHLY and CDR2 is FYNNEI. CDR3 region: CASMDRASGANVLTF. DNA for the CDR3: TGTGCCAGCATGGACAGGGCCTCCGGGGCCAACGTCCTGACTTTC.